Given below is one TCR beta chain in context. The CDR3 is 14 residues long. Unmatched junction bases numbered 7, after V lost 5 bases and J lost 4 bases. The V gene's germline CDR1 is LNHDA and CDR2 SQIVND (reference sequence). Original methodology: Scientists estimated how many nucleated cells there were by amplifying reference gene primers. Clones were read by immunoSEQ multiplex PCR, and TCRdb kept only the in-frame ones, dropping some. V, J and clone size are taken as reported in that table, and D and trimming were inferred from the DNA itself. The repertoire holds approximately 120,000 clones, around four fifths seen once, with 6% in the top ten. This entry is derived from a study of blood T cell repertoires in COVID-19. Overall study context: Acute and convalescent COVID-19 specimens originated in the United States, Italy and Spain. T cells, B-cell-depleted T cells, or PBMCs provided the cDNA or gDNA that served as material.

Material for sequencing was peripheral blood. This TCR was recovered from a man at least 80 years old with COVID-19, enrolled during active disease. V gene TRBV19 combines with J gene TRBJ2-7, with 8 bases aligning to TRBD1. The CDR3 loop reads CASSPRTGKYEQYF. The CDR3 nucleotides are TGTGCCAGTAGTCCACGGACAGGGAAGTACGAGCAGTACTTC.